The 28 T cell receptor beta chains in this list originate from one sample, sequenced in a study of T cells in Graves' hyperthyroidism and ophthalmopathy. TCR beta CDR3 regions were amplified from RNA. The primer set for the first-round RT-PCR of the TCR CDR3 was HTBI. TCRdb fed the multiplex PCR reads into MiXCR, producing one record per CDR3 protein. The table includes approximately 370,000 distinct CDR3 sequences, roughly 17% detected once. The specimen sequenced was blood. These receptors were taken from a woman aged 25 to 39 with Graves' hyperthyroidism that later progressed to Graves' ophthalmopathy.

This clonotype was detected many times. This chain links TRBV30 with TRBJ2-7, with D perhaps given as TRBD1 or TRBD2 (5 bases each). The CDR3 extends over 14 amino acids. V dropped 2 bases and J dropped 0 bases, with 11 bases sitting between them. Per germline, CDR1 GTSNPN and CDR2 SVGIG (reference sequence). The CDR3 spells CAWSPGTVSYEQYF. As DNA, the CDR3 is TGTGCCTGGAGTCCCGGGACGGTCTCCTACGAGCAGTACTTC.

Ten or more counts support this clonotype. J is TRBJ2-3 and V is TRBV28, with D perhaps given as TRBD1 or TRBD2 (5 bases each). The CDR3 extends over 15 amino acids. Deletions cut 6 bases from V and 0 bases from J, with 13 bases between. Germline V gene lookup returns CDR1 MDHEN and CDR2 SYDVKM. The CDR3 bases are TGTGCCAGCAGCCGTGGGACGGCTAGCACAGATACGCAGTATTTT. It is translated as CASSRGTASTDTQYF.

This clonotype was seen at least ten times. The CDR3 nucleotides read TGTGCCAGCTCACCACGGTCAGAGACCCAGTACTTC. It translates to CASSPRSETQYF. The chain carries TRBV18 and TRBJ2-5; D gene unclear. Germline V gives CDR1 KGHSH, CDR2 LQKENI. CDR3 size: 12 residues. The ends were cut back, 1 base at V and 4 bases at J, with 4 bases in the middle.

This clonotype was found a few times. This could be a read error, since a much larger clone is one nucleotide away. The chain combines TRBV27 with TRBJ1-6; tentative D call: TRBD1 (5 bases). This CDR3 comprises 15 residues. Per the germline V gene, CDR1 is MNHEY and CDR2 is SMNVEV (reference sequence). V lost 2 bases and J 9 bases, leaving 14 bases between the germline ends. As DNA, the CDR3 is TGTGCCAGCAGTTTAAGGGGACTGACTTCTTCACCCCTCCACTTT. This sequence encodes CASSLRGLTSSPLHF.

This clonotype was recorded a few times. The chain has TRBV6-1 and TRBJ2-3, with 7 bases that match TRBD1. Germline CDR1 is MNHNS and CDR2 is SASEGT. The CDR3 has 16 residues. Trimming took 6 bases from V and 0 from J; bases not matched to a gene: 9. The CDR3 here is CASSYLRTGSTDTQYF. The DNA for the CDR3 is TGTGCCAGCAGCTATCTCCGGACAGGCAGCACAGATACGCAGTATTTT.

This clonotype appeared many times. J is TRBJ2-7 and V is TRBV28, with 10 bases that match TRBD1. Germline assignment: CDR1 MDHEN and CDR2 SYDVKM. The ends lost 3 bases at V and 6 bases at J; junction bases unmatched: 8. This CDR3 contains 15 residues. CDR3 DNA: TGTGCCAGCAGTTTCACGGGGACAGGGGATCGCGAGCAGTACTTC. Protein sequence: CASSFTGTGDREQYF. Filled out from reference TRBV28 and TRBJ2-7, the complete variable domain reads DVKVTQSSRYLVKRTGEKVFLECVQDMDHENMFWYRQDPGLGLRLIYFSYDVKMKEKGDIPEGYSVSREKKERFSLILESASTNQTSMYLCASSFTGTGDREQYFGPGTRLTVT.

This rearrangement joins TRBV9 to TRBJ2-6; no clear D. Germline V lookup: CDR1 SGDLS, CDR2 YYNGEE. With 3 bases removed from V and 0 bases from J, the gap between germline ends came to 10 bases. This CDR3 is built from 16 residues. The CDR3 DNA is TGTGCCAGCAGCGCTAACTCCCACTCTGGGGCCAACGTCCTGACTTTC. Translating gives CASSANSHSGANVLTF.

This clonotype was detected ten times or more. CDR3 protein: CASSRFGTAPDAYF. The CDR3 DNA follows: TGTGCCAGCAGTCGCTTTGGGACAGCGCCGGATGCGTACTTC. The V gene is TRBV27, the J gene TRBJ2-5; 7 bases are a match to TRBD1. The CDR3 is 14 residues long. V shed 5 bases and J 13 bases; nucleotides not matched to a gene: 16. Germline loops: CDR1 MNHEY, CDR2 SMNVEV (reference sequence).

This clonotype was detected ten times or more. This rearrangement joins TRBV13 to TRBJ1-2; D is possibly TRBD1 (6 bases). Germline-derived CDR1 and CDR2 are PRHDT and FYEKMQ (reference sequence). The CDR3 is made up of 19 amino acids. Trimming left V 0 bases short and J 7 bases short, with 27 bases between. CDR3 sequence: CASSLGGLVFGGASRGYTF. CDR3 nucleotide sequence: TGTGCCAGCAGCTTAGGGGGCTTAGTCTTCGGGGGGGCAAGTCGTGGCTACACCTTC.

This clonotype was counted ten times or more. J is TRBJ2-5 and V is TRBV29-1; a possible D gene is TRBD2 (5 bases). The V gene's germline CDR1 is SQVTM and CDR2 ANQGSEA. The V end was cut by 7 bases, the J end by 0 bases, with 12 bases between. This CDR3 spans 13 amino acids. The CDR3 DNA reads as TGCAGCGCAGAACCGGGAAACCAAGAGACCCAGTACTTC. This gives the protein CSAEPGNQETQYF.

This clonotype showed up many times. This rearrangement joins TRBV11-2 to TRBJ2-6, with TRBD1 as a possible D gene (7 bases). Germline CDR1 reads SGHAT; CDR2 reads FQNNGV. The CDR3 is 21 amino acids. Trimming pared 5 bases from V and 2 bases from J, leaving 28 bases between. The CDR3 coding sequence is TGTGCCAGCAGCGGCGGGACAGCATCTTACATCGGTCTCGCTGGGGCCAACGTCCTGACTTTC. Translating it yields CASSGGTASYIGLAGANVLTF.

Concerning this clonotype: This may stem from a read error, because a much larger clone lies one nucleotide away. The V and J genes are TRBV5-6 and TRBJ2-7, with no clear D. The CDR3 consists of 15 residues. Germline-derived CDR1 and CDR2 are SGHDT and YYEEEE. V was pared by 0 bases and J by 2 bases, with 12 bases between. In DNA form, the CDR3 reads TGTGCCAGCAGCTTGGTTGCTGGCGACACCTACGAGCAGTACTTC. As protein: CASSLVAGDTYEQYF.

V usage is TRBV19 and J usage is TRBJ1-5, with D unclear. The germline V gene has CDR1 LNHDA and CDR2 SQIVND (reference sequence). V shed 2 bases and J shed 0 bases, with 14 bases lying between them. The CDR3 sequence is 17 residues long. The CDR3 nucleotides are TGTGCCAGTAGTATATGGGGTGCAAGTTATAGCAATCAGCCCCAGCATTTT. Its translation: CASSIWGASYSNQPQHF. Drawing the rest from reference TRBV19 and TRBJ1-5, the complete variable domain is DGGITQSPKYLFRKEGQNVTLSCEQNLNHDAMYWYRQDPGQGLRLIYYSQIVNDFQKGDIAEGYSVSREKKESFPLTVTSAQKNPTAFYLCASSIWGASYSNQPQHFGDGTRLSIL.

This clonotype was picked up many times. The chain employs TRBV6-5 and TRBJ1-2; 9 bases are shared with TRBD1. V dropped 6 bases and J dropped 5; count of bases not matched to a gene: 10. CDR3 length: 15 amino acids. Germline CDR1 reads MNHEY; CDR2 reads SVGAGI. The CDR3: CASSYGTGLGYGYTF. Written as DNA, the CDR3 is TGTGCCAGCAGCTACGGGACAGGGCTCGGGTATGGCTACACCTTC.

This clonotype was seen many times. V and J are TRBV19 and TRBJ2-7; 9 bases are a match to TRBD1. Germline values: CDR1 LNHDA, CDR2 SQIVND (reference sequence). J gave up 2 bases and V 5 bases, and 7 bases lay outside the gene matches. The length of the CDR3 is 15 residues. CDR3: CASSPGTGKAYEQYF. CDR3 DNA sequence: TGTGCCAGTAGTCCCGGGACAGGGAAGGCCTACGAGCAGTACTTC. Full variable domain (rest looked up from reference TRBV19 and TRBJ2-7): DGGITQSPKYLFRKEGQNVTLSCEQNLNHDAMYWYRQDPGQGLRLIYYSQIVNDFQKGDIAEGYSVSREKKESFPLTVTSAQKNPTAFYLCASSPGTGKAYEQYFGPGTRLTVT.

This clonotype was recorded at least ten times. The chain joins TRBV28 to TRBJ2-3, with 8 positions matching TRBD1. Germline V gene lookup returns CDR1 MDHEN and CDR2 SYDVKM. With V trimmed by 3 bases and J by 4 bases, 15 bases remained unmatched. The CDR3 has 18 amino acids. Here the CDR3 reads CASSFKRGTGGFADTQYF. In DNA form, the CDR3 reads TGTGCCAGCAGTTTCAAACGAGGGACAGGAGGGTTCGCAGATACGCAGTATTTT.

This clonotype was detected a few times. V and J are TRBV3-1 and TRBJ2-2; D assignment may be TRBD1 or TRBD2 (5 bases each). CDR1 LGHDT and CDR2 YNNKEL come from the germline V gene (reference sequence). The CDR3 sequence is 14 residues long. V was trimmed by 3 bases and J by 6 bases, leaving 11 bases between them. The CDR3 DNA sequence: TGTGCCAGCAGCCATTCCCGGGGCGCCGGGGAGCTGTTTTTT. Translation: CASSHSRGAGELFF.

This clonotype was counted many times. The rearrangement joins TRBV5-1 to TRBJ2-7; TRBD1 is a possible D gene (5 bases). The V and J ends lost 0 bases and 3 bases respectively, with 13 bases between them. CDR3 length: 15 residues. In germline, CDR1 is SGHRS, CDR2 YFSETQ. The CDR3 sequence is CASSLGLDIYYEQYF. In DNA form, the CDR3 reads TGCGCCAGCAGCTTGGGTTTGGACATCTACTACGAGCAGTACTTC.

The chain uses TRBV30 and TRBJ1-2, with D uncertain. Germline values: CDR1 GTSNPN, CDR2 SVGIG (reference sequence). V shed 2 bases and J shed 1 base, with 8 bases lying between them. CDR3 length: 13 residues. This chain's CDR3 is CAWSPGINYGYTF. The CDR3 DNA reads as TGTGCCTGGAGTCCCGGTATTAACTATGGCTACACCTTC.

This clonotype was counted at least ten times. The rearrangement uses TRBV28 and TRBJ1-2, with D possibly matching TRBD1 (5 bases). This CDR3 is 18 amino acids long. V lost 6 bases, J lost 0 bases, and 23 bases lay in between. Per germline, CDR1 MDHEN and CDR2 SYDVKM. The CDR3 loop reads CASSILRDFALANYGYTF. The DNA of the CDR3 is TGTGCCAGCAGCATTCTCCGGGACTTTGCCCTGGCTAACTATGGCTACACCTTC.

This clonotype was observed at least ten times. The chain combines TRBV28 with TRBJ1-3, with D unresolved. CDR3 size: 14 residues. CDR1 and CDR2 (germline): MDHEN, SYDVKM. The ends were cut back, 6 bases at V and 5 bases at J, with 14 bases in the middle. CDR3 nucleotide sequence: TGTGCCAGCAGCTCCCGGGAGGTCCGAAACACCATATATTTT. Translating gives CASSSREVRNTIYF.

V usage is TRBV30 and J usage is TRBJ2-7; 9 bases agree with TRBD1. With 3 bases clipped from V and 4 bases from J, the junction kept 1 base outside the gene matches. CDR1 and CDR2 from the germline V gene are GTSNPN and SVGIG (reference sequence). The CDR3 spans 12 residues. CDR3 coding DNA: TGTGCCTGGAGCGGACAGGGGTACGAGCAGTACTTC. Encoded protein: CAWSGQGYEQYF.

This sequence joins TRBV12-3 or TRBV12-4 and TRBJ2-5, with D possibly called TRBD1 or TRBD2 (5 bases each). CDR3 size: 13 residues. Trimming removed 8 bases at V and 1 base at J, with 11 bases between. This CDR3 is CASPRGLQETQYF. The CDR3, as DNA: TGTGCCAGCCCCCGGGGCCTCCAAGAGACCCAGTACTTC.

This chain connects TRBV4-1 to TRBJ1-1, with D unclear. Trimming removed 1 base from V and 3 bases from J, with 9 bases in between. This CDR3 has 14 residues. The germline CDR1 and CDR2 sequences are MGHRA and YSYEKL. The CDR3 DNA reads TGCGCCAGCAGCCAAGTTTTGTCAGACACTGAAGCTTTCTTT. Its protein product is CASSQVLSDTEAFF.

V and J are TRBV27 and TRBJ2-1, with D tentatively TRBD2 (5 bases). Trimming pared 3 bases from V and 10 bases from J, leaving 19 bases between. Germline lookup yields CDR1 MNHEY and CDR2 SMNVEV (reference sequence). This CDR3 is 15 amino acids long. This CDR3 reads CASSFSWTVMSEQFF. The CDR3 bases are TGTGCCAGCAGTTTTTCGTGGACTGTCATGTCCGAGCAGTTCTTC.

The chain links TRBV11-2 to TRBJ2-2, with D unresolved. The CDR3 totals 13 residues. V shed 2 bases and J shed 6 bases, with 7 bases lying between them. Germline V gene sequence: CDR1 SGHAT, CDR2 FQNNGV. CDR3 DNA sequence: TGTGCCAGCAGCTTAAGACACTCCGGGGAGCTGTTTTTT. Protein: CASSLRHSGELFF.

This clonotype was counted at least ten times. The chain carries TRBV29-1 and TRBJ1-1; no reliable D call. The germline gives CDR1 SQVTM, CDR2 ANQGSEA. Trimming cost V 1 base and J 6 bases, with 12 bases left between them. This CDR3 contains 13 residues. The DNA for the CDR3 is TGCAGCGTTGAAGGGTTCGTTCAGTCTGAAGCTTTCTTT. Amino acid sequence: CSVEGFVQSEAFF.

The sample holds many counts of this clonotype. The chain joins TRBV27 to TRBJ2-5, with 8 bases lining up with TRBD1. The CDR3 sequence is 15 residues long. V dropped 5 bases and J dropped 2; count of bases not matched to a gene: 7. In germline, CDR1 is MNHEY, CDR2 SMNVEV (reference sequence). CDR3 loop: CASSVWGQAQETQYF. CDR3 bases: TGTGCCAGCAGTGTATGGGGACAGGCTCAAGAGACCCAGTACTTC.